The clone carrying this T cell receptor (beta chain) was seen a handful of times. Its antigen remains unknown. The data originate from a study of T cells in Graves' hyperthyroidism and ophthalmopathy. On the study more broadly: Once the initial diagnosis was made, peripheral blood was obtained before any treatment. Study-level results: Through a model of 13 V-J features, ophthalmopathy was separated from stable hyperthyroidism. Blood also contained most expanded thyroid clonotypes above 0.001.

This sample holds PBMCs from 8 to 10 ml fresh peripheral blood. RNA transcripts served as the template for amplifying TCR beta CDR3 regions. With the HTBI primer set, the TCR CDR3 went through a first round of RT-PCR. TCRdb reprocessed the multiplex PCR reads via MiXCR and lists one record per CDR3 protein. Here the sample spans 640,000 or so distinct CDR3 sequences, roughly 15% being singletons. Germline CDR1 reads MNHEY; CDR2 reads SMNVEV (reference sequence). V lost 7 bases and J 5 bases, leaving 11 bases between the germline ends. The CDR3 totals 12 residues. The sequencing sample was made of blood. V usage is TRBV27 and J usage is TRBJ1-1, with unresolved D. The TCR comes from a woman in her thirties or forties with Graves' ophthalmopathy. The CDR3 nucleotides are TGTGCCAGCAAGGGAGAGACGACTGAAGCTTTCTTT. This gives the protein CASKGETTEAFF.